Below are 32 T cell receptor beta chains sequenced from a single sample in a study of shared T cell receptors in the human thymus (dated by TCRdb to 2020 to 2023). Receptor amplification or capture employed the immunoSEQ multiplex PCR assay. TCRdb re-hosts the immuneACCESS table, in-frame sequences only. Its copies lack some clones; in the studies checked, an unresolved V gene accounts for under half of them, and the cause for the rest is not known. In all, the sample holds approximately 760,000 clones, and 80% to 90% of those were seen once. Roughly 0.01% of the sample belongs to the ten largest clones. These data are also associated with another study on human thymus T cells.

The sequenced material came from thymocytes. The receptors stem from a girl under three years old with a congenital heart defect. Donor details come from another sample of the same person, matched by shared clones.

The genes are TRBV25-1 and TRBJ1-2; no definite D call. There are 14 residues in the CDR3. Germline V gives CDR1 MGHDK, CDR2 SYGVNS. Trimming removed 3 bases at V and 3 bases at J, with 11 bases between. The CDR3 spells CASSESRRDYGYTF. CDR3 in DNA: TGTGCCAGCAGTGAGTCCAGGCGTGACTATGGCTACACCTTC.

The chain carries TRBV6-1 and TRBJ1-2; D uncertain. Trimming took 3 bases from V and 8 from J, leaving 7 bases between them. This CDR3 is 11 amino acids long. CDR1 MNHNS and CDR2 SASEGT come from the germline V gene. The CDR3 region has the DNA TGTGCCAGCAGTGACTACGGGGGCTACACCTTC. Translated, it gives CASSDYGGYTF.

The CDR3 nucleotides read TGTGCCAGCAGCGCCCCTCAGGGTACGCAGTATTTT. Amino acids: CASSAPQGTQYF. The V call is TRBV7-2, the J call TRBJ2-3; D might be TRBD1 (5 bases). The CDR3 totals 12 residues. V lost 5 bases, J lost 8 bases, and 11 bases lay in between. Germline CDR1 reads SGHTA; CDR2 reads FQGNSA.

The chain recombines TRBV28 with TRBJ2-7; TRBD2 matches at 9 bases. Germline values: CDR1 MDHEN, CDR2 SYDVKM. This CDR3 has 14 residues. Germline trimming cut 6 bases from V and 9 bases from J; bases unmatched to any gene: 12. This CDR3 is CASSLGTSYWGQYF. The CDR3 DNA is TGTGCCAGCAGCCTGGGGACTAGCTACTGGGGGCAGTACTTC.

The chain uses TRBV7-9 and TRBJ2-5; tentatively, D is TRBD1 (6 bases). V was shortened by 1 base and J by 5 bases, with 17 bases between the two germline ends. Germline V gene data show CDR1 as SEHNR and CDR2 as FQNEAQ (reference sequence). The CDR3 loop spans 16 amino acids. DNA of the CDR3: TGTGCCAGCAGCTTAGATGACAGGCCTGGCCAGGAGACCCAGTACTTC. Translated, it gives CASSLDDRPGQETQYF.

The chain links TRBV19 to TRBJ1-1; 8 bases are shared with TRBD1. Germline V gene data show CDR1 as LNHDA and CDR2 as SQIVND (reference sequence). CDR3 length equals 17 residues. Trimming took 7 bases from V and 4 from J; bases not matched to a gene: 17. The CDR3 loop reads CASMAGTGFNGPTEAFF. CDR3 sequence (DNA): TGTGCCAGTATGGCAGGGACAGGATTTAATGGTCCCACTGAAGCTTTCTTT.

This chain links TRBV7-2 with TRBJ1-1, with TRBD1 matching over 7 bases. V was clipped by 5 bases and J by 1 base; unmatched bases: 7. The germline V gene has CDR1 SGHTA and CDR2 FQGNSA. The CDR3 runs to 15 residues. CDR3 region: CASSTRTGRNTEAFF. Written as DNA, the CDR3 is TGTGCCAGCAGCACGAGGACAGGACGGAACACTGAAGCTTTCTTT.

CDR3 region: CAIQGGSNQPQHF. The CDR3 DNA sequence: TGTGCCATCCAGGGGGGTAGCAATCAGCCCCAGCATTTT. V is TRBV10-3 and J is TRBJ1-5; 7 bases align to TRBD1. The germline V gene encodes CDR1 ENHRY and CDR2 SYGVKD. The CDR3 contains 13 residues. The J segment lost 0 bases and the V segment lost 8 bases, leaving 1 base of the junction unmatched.

The rearrangement uses TRBV6-5 and TRBJ2-1; D might be TRBD1 (6 bases). V dropped 2 bases and J dropped 7 bases, with 9 bases sitting between them. The V gene's germline CDR1 is MNHEY and CDR2 SVGAGI. This CDR3 is 13 amino acids long. CDR3 protein: CASSYNRVNEQFF. The CDR3 DNA reads TGTGCCAGCAGTTACAACAGGGTGAATGAGCAGTTCTTC.

This chain connects TRBV5-6 to TRBJ2-7, with D maybe TRBD2 (5 bases). Germline values: CDR1 SGHDT, CDR2 YYEEEE. V was cut by 2 bases and J by 1 base, with 16 bases left in between. The CDR3 runs to 16 residues. CDR3 sequence (DNA): TGTGCCAGCAGCTTAAGCGGAGTTGTAGATTCCTACGAGCAGTACTTC. Its translation: CASSLSGVVDSYEQYF.

V and J are TRBV6-5 and TRBJ2-5, with TRBD2 matching over 9 bases. The V segment lost 6 bases and the J segment 5 bases; nucleotides outside the gene matches: 10. CDR3 length equals 15 residues. CDR1 is MNHEY, CDR2 SVGAGI, per germline. CDR3 sequence (DNA): TGTGCCAGCAGCCCCGGGGGACTAGCAAAGGAGACCCAGTACTTC. This sequence encodes CASSPGGLAKETQYF.

CDR3 DNA sequence: TGTGCCAGCAGTGAAGGGGCCACACTGAACACTGAAGCTTTCTTT. Amino acids: CASSEGATLNTEAFF. The rearrangement joins TRBV2 to TRBJ1-1; D unresolved. The V end lost 1 base, the J end lost 0 bases, and 9 bases lay between the germline ends. Germline loops: CDR1 SNHLY, CDR2 FYNNEI. The CDR3 spans 15 residues.

V is TRBV14 and J is TRBJ2-7; 9 bases line up with TRBD1. V shed 0 bases and J 6 bases; nucleotides not matched to a gene: 12. Germline values: CDR1 SGHDN, CDR2 FVKESK. The CDR3 runs 17 residues. The CDR3 region is CASSQDLAGTGRFEQYF. The CDR3 region has the DNA TGTGCCAGCAGCCAAGATCTTGCCGGGACAGGGCGTTTCGAGCAGTACTTC.

The V call is TRBV29-1, the J call TRBJ2-1; 8 bases line up with TRBD2. The CDR3 has 13 residues. Germline lookup yields CDR1 SQVTM and CDR2 ANQGSEA. Unmatched junction bases numbered 8, after V lost 3 bases and J lost 10 bases. As DNA, the CDR3 is TGCAGCGTTGATAGCGGGGACCCCAACGAGCAGTTCTTC. This codes for CSVDSGDPNEQFF.

The chain is built from TRBV28 and TRBJ1-1; D is uncertain. Germline V CDR1 and CDR2: MDHEN, SYDVKM. This CDR3 comprises 15 residues. The V end lost 2 bases, the J end lost 5 bases, and 15 bases lay between the germline ends. The CDR3 reads CASSLHTGWRTEAFF. As DNA, the CDR3 is TGTGCCAGCAGTTTACATACTGGGTGGAGGACTGAAGCTTTCTTT.

V and J are TRBV13 and TRBJ2-1; 8 bases match TRBD2. V shed 9 bases and J 1 base; nucleotides not matched to a gene: 14. CDR1 is PRHDT and CDR2 is FYEKMQ in the germline V gene (reference sequence). This CDR3 spans 17 amino acids. DNA for the CDR3: TGTGCCAGGACTTTTTATAGCGGGGCTGGTTCCTACAATGAGCAGTTCTTC. This codes for CARTFYSGAGSYNEQFF.

About this clone itself: Mismatch with germline at one junction end may stem from a read error. In the same sample, other DNA sequences code for this CDR3. V usage is TRBV6-5 and J usage is TRBJ1-6; D is possibly TRBD1 (5 bases). The CDR3 has 14 residues. CDR1 is MNHEY and CDR2 is SVGAGI in the germline V gene. CDR3 sequence (DNA): TGTGCCAGCAGTCGAGGAGGGGTTAATTCCCCCCTCCACTTT. It is translated as CASSRGGVNSPLHF.

The chain is built from TRBV25-1 and TRBJ2-2; 7 bases fit TRBD1. The CDR3 spans 17 residues. V trimming: 2 bases; J trimming: 5 bases; junction bases outside the gene matches: 11. In germline, CDR1 is MGHDK, CDR2 SYGVNS. CDR3 in DNA: TGTGCCAGCAGTGAAAAGGGAAAGGGGGCTGAAACCGGGGAGCTGTTTTTT. Its protein is CASSEKGKGAETGELFF.

The chain combines TRBV6-4 with TRBJ1-1; 7 positions match TRBD1. The V segment lost 2 bases and the J segment 4 bases; nucleotides outside the gene matches: 4. In germline, CDR1 is MRHNA, CDR2 SNTAGT. CDR3 size: 14 residues. CDR3 nucleotide sequence: TGTGCCAGCAGTGACAACGCAGGGGGCACTGAAGCTTTCTTT. This sequence encodes CASSDNAGGTEAFF.

This clone appeared a single time. This chain uses TRBV6-1 with TRBJ2-1; 7 nucleotides agree with TRBD1. Looked up from germline, CDR1 is MNHNS and CDR2 is SASEGT. J gave up 3 bases and V 4 bases, and 9 bases lay outside the gene matches. CDR3 length equals 16 residues. CDR3 nucleotides: TGTGCCAGCAGTGTTAGACAGGGCCGTTTCTACAATGAGCAGTTCTTC. Encoded protein: CASSVRQGRFYNEQFF.

The chain couples TRBV6-5 to TRBJ2-5; possibly TRBD2 for D (7 bases). V was cut by 2 bases and J by 4 bases, with 17 bases left in between. CDR3 size: 16 residues. CDR1 and CDR2 (germline): MNHEY, SVGAGI. CDR3 residues: CASSYRAKGGVETQYF. In nucleotides, the CDR3 is TGTGCCAGCAGTTACCGGGCGAAGGGGGGGGTAGAGACCCAGTACTTC.

The rearrangement uses TRBV4-2 and TRBJ1-2, with 11 bases matching TRBD1. V lost 0 bases, J lost 6 bases, and 6 bases stayed unmatched. Germline CDR1 and CDR2: LGHNA and YNFKEQ. This CDR3 contains 16 residues. CDR3 sequence: CASSQDGDRGLHGYTF. CDR3 DNA: TGTGCCAGCAGCCAAGATGGGGACAGGGGGTTGCATGGCTACACCTTC.

The chain uses TRBV27 and TRBJ2-1, with D perhaps TRBD2 (5 bases). CDR1 and CDR2 (germline): MNHEY, SMNVEV (reference sequence). CDR3 size: 18 residues. Trimming removed 5 bases at V and 0 bases at J, with 20 bases between. The CDR3 nucleotides are TGTGCCAGCAGTACTCCGACTTTGGGTGGGAGCTCCTACAATGAGCAGTTCTTC. Protein sequence: CASSTPTLGGSSYNEQFF.

V is TRBV5-8 and J is TRBJ2-2, with TRBD2 identical over 8 bases. Per the germline V gene, CDR1 is SGHTS and CDR2 is YDEGEE. V trimming: 0 bases; J trimming: 5 bases; junction bases outside the gene matches: 3. This CDR3 is built from 15 residues. The CDR3 sequence: CASSLAGGRTGELFF. The DNA for the CDR3 is TGTGCCAGCAGCTTGGCGGGGGGGCGGACCGGGGAGCTGTTTTTT.

This chain connects TRBV5-6 to TRBJ1-1; TRBD1 agrees at 7 bases. This CDR3 is 16 amino acids long. Germline CDR1 and CDR2: SGHDT and YYEEEE. After removal of 2 bases from V and 1 base from J, the junction contained 8 bases not matched to a gene. CDR3 sequence (DNA): TGTGCCAGCAGCTTAGGAGCTAACAGGGGGAACACTGAAGCTTTCTTT. It specifies CASSLGANRGNTEAFF.

As DNA, the CDR3 is TGTGCCAGCAGTTTAGGGGTGCCAGGGGGCGATTCCCACTATGGCTACACCTTC. Translating it yields CASSLGVPGGDSHYGYTF. V gene TRBV27 combines with J gene TRBJ1-2, with 8 bases identical to TRBD1. There are 18 residues in the CDR3. Germline V gene sequence: CDR1 MNHEY, CDR2 SMNVEV (reference sequence). With V trimmed by 2 bases and J by 3 bases, 14 bases remained unmatched.

This clone was recorded only once. The chain uses TRBV27 and TRBJ1-4; D may be TRBD1 (5 bases). Germline V gives CDR1 MNHEY, CDR2 SMNVEV (reference sequence). The V gene lost 0 bases and the J gene lost 7 bases, with 12 bases spanning the gap. CDR3 size: 15 residues. The CDR3 nucleotides are TGTGCCAGCAGTTTATCGCACAGGACCTTTGAAAAACTGTTTTTT. It codes for CASSLSHRTFEKLFF.

The rearrangement joins TRBV13 to TRBJ1-6; D call uncertain. The CDR3 loop spans 15 amino acids. Trimming stripped 2 bases from V and 0 bases from J, with 5 bases between. Germline CDR1 reads PRHDT; CDR2 reads FYEKMQ (reference sequence). CDR3 sequence reads: CASSLRSSYNSPLHF. The CDR3, as DNA: TGTGCCAGCAGCTTACGGAGCTCCTATAATTCACCCCTCCACTTT.

The chain joins TRBV6-5 to TRBJ1-6; no definite D call. The ends were cut back, 4 bases at V and 7 bases at J, with 11 bases in the middle. There are 14 residues in the CDR3. Germline lookup yields CDR1 MNHEY and CDR2 SVGAGI. The CDR3, as DNA: TGTGCCAGCAGTTCGGTTATTTCCAATTCACCCCTCCACTTT. It translates to CASSSVISNSPLHF.

The J gene is TRBJ1-1, the V gene TRBV11-2; TRBD1 matches at 7 bases. Trimming took 0 bases from V and 4 from J; bases not matched to a gene: 17. The CDR3 is 19 amino acids. In germline, CDR1 is SGHAT, CDR2 FQNNGV. The CDR3 coding sequence is TGTGCCAGCAGCTTAGAGACGTTTTCAGGGGGAGATTGGATCACTGAAGCTTTCTTT. Its protein is CASSLETFSGGDWITEAFF.

The table lists this clone with a count of one. The rearrangement links TRBV18 to TRBJ1-2; a weak D match, TRBD1 (5 bases). This CDR3 region has 16 residues. The V gene lost 3 bases and the J gene lost 2 bases, with 16 bases spanning the gap. Germline CDR1 reads KGHSH; CDR2 reads LQKENI. The CDR3: CASSPDRQKGNYGYTF. CDR3 nucleotide sequence: TGTGCCAGCTCACCGGATAGACAGAAGGGGAACTATGGCTACACCTTC.

This clone showed up just a few times. This sequence joins TRBV19 and TRBJ1-1; TRBD1 aligns across 7 bases. With 5 bases clipped from V and 5 bases from J, the junction kept 5 bases outside the gene matches. The germline gives CDR1 LNHDA, CDR2 SQIVND (reference sequence). The CDR3 runs 13 residues. CDR3 DNA sequence: TGTGCCAGTAGTCTTACAGGGGAAACTGAAGCTTTCTTT. Translating it yields CASSLTGETEAFF.